The 21 T cell receptor beta chains given below trace back to one sample, sequenced in a study of blood T cell repertoires in COVID-19. Method: immunoSEQ multiplex PCR; TCRdb's copy keeps in-frame clones and lacks some. The sample lists about 250,000 clones, approximately 80% seen once, with over 4% in the top ten. Sequenced material: PBMCs or T cells enriched from blood (not recorded which). These TCRs come from a man aged 40-50 years who had been exposed to COVID-19.

V is TRBV28 and J is TRBJ2-4; D not certain. CDR1 is MDHEN, CDR2 SYDVKM, per germline. The ends were cut back, 3 bases at V and 5 bases at J, with 14 bases in the middle. The CDR3 sequence is 15 residues long. The CDR3 DNA reads as TGTGCCAGCAGTTTCTCGAACGGGTTCGAAAACATTCAGTACTTC. Translation gives CASSFSNGFENIQYF. The full variable domain, with the rest looked up from reference TRBV28 and TRBJ2-4, is DVKVTQSSRYLVKRTGEKVFLECVQDMDHENMFWYRQDPGLGLRLIYFSYDVKMKEKGDIPEGYSVSREKKERFSLILESASTNQTSMYLCASSFSNGFENIQYFGAGTRLSVL.

The chain couples TRBV18 to TRBJ2-2; TRBD1 matches 8 bases. J was trimmed by 4 bases and V by 1 base; bases with no gene match: 2. This CDR3 is built from 15 residues. Germline assignment: CDR1 KGHSH and CDR2 LQKENI. CDR3 in amino acids: CASSPRTGTTGELFF. As DNA, the CDR3 is TGTGCCAGCTCACCACGGACAGGGACCACCGGGGAGCTGTTTTTT.

This clone occurred many times. This chain connects TRBV2 to TRBJ2-7; TRBD1 agrees at 9 bases. With V trimmed by 6 bases and J by 1 base, 7 bases remained unmatched. The CDR3 contains 15 residues. Germline V lookup: CDR1 SNHLY, CDR2 FYNNEI. The CDR3 region has the DNA TGTGCCAGCAGCTACACAGGGGGCACGTCCTACGAGCAGTACTTC. The encoded protein is CASSYTGGTSYEQYF. Variable domain in full (rest from reference TRBV2 and TRBJ2-7): EPEVTQTPSHQVTQMGQEVILRCVPISNHLYFYWYRQILGQKVEFLVSFYNNEISEKSEIFDDQFSVERPDGSNFTLKIRSTKLEDSAMYFCASSYTGGTSYEQYFGPGTRLTVT.

The chain employs TRBV11-2 and TRBJ1-1, with D possibly being TRBD1 (6 bases). The CDR3 extends over 12 amino acids. Looked up from germline, CDR1 is SGHAT and CDR2 is FQNNGV. V lost 6 bases, J lost 5 bases, and 10 bases lay in between. As DNA, the CDR3 is TGTGCCAGCAGGCTGGGGACAACTGAAGCTTTCTTT. Translated: CASRLGTTEAFF.

With regard to this clone: This could be a read error, since a much larger clone is one nucleotide away. The J gene is TRBJ2-3, the V gene TRBV11-2; the D gene is possibly TRBD1 (6 bases). The CDR3 runs to 14 residues. Germline-derived CDR1 and CDR2 are SGHAT and FQNNGV. CDR3 DNA sequence: TGTACCAGCAGGCCAACAGGGCCCGGAGATACGCAGTATTTT. Amino acids: CTSRPTGPGDTQYF.

The V call is TRBV3-1 (or the pseudogene TRBV3-2), the J call TRBJ2-7; 9 positions match TRBD1. Per germline, CDR1 LGHDT and CDR2 YNNKEL (reference sequence). The CDR3 has 13 residues. V dropped 4 bases and J dropped 6; count of bases not matched to a gene: 4. In nucleotides, the CDR3 is TGTGCCAGCAGCCGAACAGGGGGCTTCGAGCAGTACTTC. This codes for CASSRTGGFEQYF.

The table lists this clone with many counts. The chain employs TRBV7-9 and TRBJ2-1; 11 positions agree with TRBD2. The CDR3 length is 13 residues. The J segment lost 8 bases and the V segment lost 11 bases, leaving 8 bases of the junction unmatched. CDR1 and CDR2 (germline): SEHNR, FQNEAQ (reference sequence). The CDR3 bases are TGTGCCGGGCGGACTAGCGGGCCCTATGAGCAGTTCTTC. Protein sequence: CAGRTSGPYEQFF.

The chain employs TRBV5-1 and TRBJ1-3, with 7 nucleotides matching TRBD1. The CDR3 is made up of 16 amino acids. The ends lost 8 bases at V and 0 bases at J; junction bases unmatched: 11. The germline V gene encodes CDR1 SGHRS and CDR2 YFSETQ. The CDR3 spells CASRQGLLHSGNTIYF. CDR3 in DNA: TGCGCCAGTCGACAGGGCCTTCTCCACTCTGGAAACACCATATATTTT.

The chain combines TRBV11-2 with TRBJ2-1; D is ambiguous. Germline V gene lookup returns CDR1 SGHAT and CDR2 FQNNGV. This CDR3 is 12 amino acids long. V was trimmed by 2 bases and J by 8 bases, leaving 7 bases between them. The CDR3 loop is CASSLRVYEQFF. CDR3 nucleotide sequence: TGTGCCAGCAGCTTACGTGTCTATGAGCAGTTCTTC. The full variable domain, with the rest looked up from reference TRBV11-2 and TRBJ2-1, is EAGVAQSPRYKIIEKRQSVAFWCNPISGHATLYWYQQILGQGPKLLIQFQNNGVVDDSQLPKDRFSAERLKGVDSTLKIQPAKLEDSAVYLCASSLRVYEQFFGPGTRLTVL.

This clone was seen only once. The V call is TRBV2, the J call TRBJ1-4, with D hard to call. This CDR3 has 14 residues. Germline CDR1 SNHLY, CDR2 FYNNEI. V lost 5 bases, J lost 4 bases, and 11 bases lay in between. The CDR3 loop reads CASSLGSNNEKLFF. In nucleotides, the CDR3 is TGTGCCAGCAGTTTGGGCAGCAATAATGAAAAACTGTTTTTT.

Notes on this clone: An end of the junction does not agree with germline; a read error may underlie this. V gene TRBV11-2 combines with J gene TRBJ2-1, with TRBD2 matching over 15 bases. Germline V CDR1 and CDR2: SGHAT, FQNNGV. CDR3 length: 16 amino acids. CDR3 in amino acids: CASKGLAGGEYNKQFF. As DNA, the CDR3 is TGTGCCAGCAAGGGACTAGCGGGAGGAGAGTACAATAAGCAGTTCTTC. The entire variable domain, with the rest obtained from reference TRBV11-2 and TRBJ2-1, is as follows: EAGVAQSPRYKIIEKRQSVAFWCNPISGHATLYWYQQILGQGPKLLIQFQNNGVVDDSQLPKDRFSAERLKGVDSTLKIQPAKLEDSAVYLCASKGLAGGEYNKQFFGPGTRLTVL.

This chain joins TRBV3-1 (or the pseudogene TRBV3-2) and TRBJ2-5; 8 bases are a match to TRBD2. J gave up 1 base and V 1 base, and 14 bases lay outside the gene matches. Looked up from germline, CDR1 is LGHDT and CDR2 is YNNKEL (reference sequence). CDR3 size: 19 residues. The CDR3 nucleotides read TGTGCCAGCAGCCAAGTCGGGGGCGGGGCCCTAGCGGGCCAAGAGACCCAGTACTTC. Its translation: CASSQVGGGALAGQETQYF.

With respect to this clone: The junction and the germline gene differ at one end; a read error may be behind it. The chain combines TRBV6-5 with TRBJ2-7, with a possible D match to TRBD1 (6 bases). There are 13 residues in the CDR3. Germline loops: CDR1 MNHEY, CDR2 SVGAGI. The CDR3 DNA is TGTGCCAGCAGATACTCCAGGGGCTACGAGCAGTACTTC. It translates to CASRYSRGYEQYF.

This chain's CDR3 is CASSQFDRGGNEQFF. The CDR3 DNA follows: TGTGCCAGCAGCCAATTCGACAGGGGGGGGAATGAGCAGTTCTTC. The chain employs TRBV14 and TRBJ2-1; 9 bases are a match to TRBD1. V gave up 2 bases and J gave up 7 bases; unmatched junction bases: 6. Germline loops: CDR1 SGHDN, CDR2 FVKESK. The CDR3 has 15 amino acids.

The chain employs TRBV12-5 and TRBJ2-7, with 14 bases that match TRBD2. Trimming took 6 bases from V and 3 from J; bases not matched to a gene: 10. CDR1 is LGHNT, CDR2 FRNRAP, per germline. The CDR3 is 17 amino acids. The CDR3 DNA reads as TGTGCTAGTGGGCGAGGACTAGCGGGAGGCCCAAGCTACGAGCAGTACTTC. Encoded protein: CASGRGLAGGPSYEQYF.

This chain connects TRBV10-1 to TRBJ2-1; 8 bases match TRBD2. This CDR3 is 16 amino acids long. CDR1 is WNHNN and CDR2 is SYGVQD in the germline V gene (reference sequence). V was pared by 2 bases and J by 11 bases, with 14 bases of the junction left unmatched. The CDR3 protein is CASSEVIAGLRYQQFF. CDR3 bases: TGCGCCAGCAGTGAGGTAATAGCGGGACTACGGTATCAGCAGTTCTTC.

The genes are TRBV7-6 and TRBJ1-1; possible D gene TRBD1, 6 bases. V lost 4 bases to trimming and J lost 3 bases, with 12 bases between them. This CDR3 has 14 amino acids. The germline CDR1 and CDR2 sequences are SGHVS and FNYEAQ. This chain's CDR3 is CASSSWGRDTEAFF. The CDR3 DNA is TGTGCCAGCAGCTCTTGGGGGCGCGACACTGAAGCTTTCTTT.

The chain couples TRBV3-1 (or the pseudogene TRBV3-2) to TRBJ2-2; TRBD2 matches at 7 bases. V was pared by 6 bases and J by 5 bases, with 3 bases of the junction left unmatched. The CDR3 is made up of 13 amino acids. Germline CDR1 and CDR2: LGHDT and YNNKEL (reference sequence). The CDR3 here is CASRSGLTGELFF. As DNA, the CDR3 is TGTGCCAGCAGATCGGGACTAACCGGGGAGCTGTTTTTT.

The chain is built from TRBV12-3 or TRBV12-4 and TRBJ2-7; 7 positions agree with TRBD1. This CDR3 contains 12 residues. The V gene end was trimmed by 4 bases and the J gene end by 4 bases; junction bases not matched to a gene: 1. CDR3 region: CASSWGQYEQYF. The CDR3 coding sequence is TGTGCCAGCAGTTGGGGACAGTACGAGCAGTACTTC.

The chain uses TRBV15 and TRBJ1-3; 8 nucleotides match TRBD1. The CDR3 is 14 amino acids. The germline gives CDR1 LNHNV, CDR2 YYDKDF (reference sequence). V shed 9 bases, J shed 2 bases, and the junction held 6 bases outside the gene matches. This CDR3 reads CATGTGGTGNTIYF. The CDR3 DNA reads as TGTGCCACTGGGACAGGTGGTACTGGAAACACCATATATTTT.

V and J are TRBV2 and TRBJ2-3; 8 bases line up with TRBD2. V was pared by 7 bases and J by 11 bases, with 17 bases of the junction left unmatched. Germline V lookup: CDR1 SNHLY, CDR2 FYNNEI. This CDR3 has 15 amino acids. DNA for the CDR3: TGTGCCAGCAATACGCCGGGACTAGGGACGCCGCTGCAGTATTTT. It encodes CASNTPGLGTPLQYF.